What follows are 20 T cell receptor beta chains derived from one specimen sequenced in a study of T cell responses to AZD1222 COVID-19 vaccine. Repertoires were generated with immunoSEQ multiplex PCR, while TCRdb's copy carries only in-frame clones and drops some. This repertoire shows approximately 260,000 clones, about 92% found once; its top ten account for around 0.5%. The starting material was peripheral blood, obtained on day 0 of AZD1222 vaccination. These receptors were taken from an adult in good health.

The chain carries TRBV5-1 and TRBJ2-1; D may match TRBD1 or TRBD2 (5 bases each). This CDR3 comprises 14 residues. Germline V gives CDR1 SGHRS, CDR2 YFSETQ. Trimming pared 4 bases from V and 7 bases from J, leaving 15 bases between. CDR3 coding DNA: TGCGCCAGCAGCCTGACTGGGGGTAGGAATGAGCAGTTCTTC. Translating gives CASSLTGGRNEQFF.

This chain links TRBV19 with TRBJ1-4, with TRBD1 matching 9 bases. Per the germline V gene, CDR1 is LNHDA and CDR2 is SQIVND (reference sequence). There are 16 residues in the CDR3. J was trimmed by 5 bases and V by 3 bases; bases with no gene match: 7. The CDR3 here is CASSILPGQGNEKLFF. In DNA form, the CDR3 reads TGTGCCAGTAGTATCCTACCGGGACAGGGAAATGAAAAACTGTTTTTT.

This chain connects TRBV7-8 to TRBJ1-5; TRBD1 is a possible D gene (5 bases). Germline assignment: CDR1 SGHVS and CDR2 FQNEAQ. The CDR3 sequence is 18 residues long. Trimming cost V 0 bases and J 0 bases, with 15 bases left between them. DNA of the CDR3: TGTGCCAGCAGCTTAGCGGGACTAAGACACGATAGCAATCAGCCCCAGCATTTT. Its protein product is CASSLAGLRHDSNQPQHF.

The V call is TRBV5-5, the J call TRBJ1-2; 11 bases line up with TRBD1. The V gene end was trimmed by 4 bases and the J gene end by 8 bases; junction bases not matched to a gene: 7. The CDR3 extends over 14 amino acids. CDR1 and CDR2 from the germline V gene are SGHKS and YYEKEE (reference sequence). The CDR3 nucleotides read TGTGCCAGCAGCAGCGGACAGGGGGCTAGGGGCTACACCTTC. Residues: CASSSGQGARGYTF.

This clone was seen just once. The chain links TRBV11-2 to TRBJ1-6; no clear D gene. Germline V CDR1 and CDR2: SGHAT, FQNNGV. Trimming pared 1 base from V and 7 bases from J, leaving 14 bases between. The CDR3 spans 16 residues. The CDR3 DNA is TGTGCCAGCAGCTTAGCGGGCCCTCCGCGAAATTCACCCCTCCACTTT. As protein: CASSLAGPPRNSPLHF.

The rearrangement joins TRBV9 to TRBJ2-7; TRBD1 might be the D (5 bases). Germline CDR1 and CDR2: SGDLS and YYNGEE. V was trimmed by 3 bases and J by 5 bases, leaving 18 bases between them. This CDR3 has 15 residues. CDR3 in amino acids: CASSAGWAGANEQYF. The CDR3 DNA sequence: TGTGCCAGCAGCGCAGGGTGGGCAGGTGCTAACGAGCAGTACTTC.

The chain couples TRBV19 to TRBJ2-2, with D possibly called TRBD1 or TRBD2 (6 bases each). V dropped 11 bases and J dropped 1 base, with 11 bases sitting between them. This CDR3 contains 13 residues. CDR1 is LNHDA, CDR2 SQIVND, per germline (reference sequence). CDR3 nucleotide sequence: TGTGCCGTCGGGGGACAGAACACCGGGGAGCTGTTTTTT. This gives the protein CAVGGQNTGELFF.

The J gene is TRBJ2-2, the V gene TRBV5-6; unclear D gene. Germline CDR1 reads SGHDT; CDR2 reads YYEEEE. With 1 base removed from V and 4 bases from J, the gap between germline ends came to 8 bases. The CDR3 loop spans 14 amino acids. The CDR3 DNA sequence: TGTGCCAGCAGCTTGCACACTCTCACCGGGGAGCTGTTTTTT. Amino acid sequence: CASSLHTLTGELFF.

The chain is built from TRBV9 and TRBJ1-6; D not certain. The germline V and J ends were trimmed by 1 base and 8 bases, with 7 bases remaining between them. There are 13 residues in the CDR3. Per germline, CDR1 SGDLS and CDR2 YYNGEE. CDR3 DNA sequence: TGTGCCAGCAGCGTATCCCGGGATTCACCCCTCCACTTT. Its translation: CASSVSRDSPLHF.

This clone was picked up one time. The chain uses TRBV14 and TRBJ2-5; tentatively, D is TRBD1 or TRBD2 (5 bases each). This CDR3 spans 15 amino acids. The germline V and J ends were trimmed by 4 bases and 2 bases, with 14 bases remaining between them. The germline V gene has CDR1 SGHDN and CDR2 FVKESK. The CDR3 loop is CASSRGVLRQETQYF. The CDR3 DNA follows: TGTGCCAGCAGCCGAGGGGTCCTGCGGCAAGAGACCCAGTACTTC.

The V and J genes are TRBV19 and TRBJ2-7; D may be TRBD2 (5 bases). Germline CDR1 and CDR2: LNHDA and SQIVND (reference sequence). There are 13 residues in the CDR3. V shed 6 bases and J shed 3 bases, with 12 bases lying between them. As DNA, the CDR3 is TGTGCCAGTAGCCCACTCGCGGGCTACGAGCAGTACTTC. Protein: CASSPLAGYEQYF.

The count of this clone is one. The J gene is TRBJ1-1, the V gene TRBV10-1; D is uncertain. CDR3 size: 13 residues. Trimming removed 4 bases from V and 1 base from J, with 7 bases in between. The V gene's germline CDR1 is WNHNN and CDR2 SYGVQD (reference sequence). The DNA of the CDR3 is TGCGCCAGCAGTGGAAGTCCGAACACTGAAGCTTTCTTT. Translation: CASSGSPNTEAFF.

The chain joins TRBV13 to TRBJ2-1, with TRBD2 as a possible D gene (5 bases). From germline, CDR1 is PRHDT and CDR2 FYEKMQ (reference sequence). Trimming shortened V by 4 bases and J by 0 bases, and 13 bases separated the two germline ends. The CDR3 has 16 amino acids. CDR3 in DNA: TGTGCCAGCAGCTCGCGGGTGATCCTCTCCTACAATGAGCAGTTCTTC. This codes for CASSSRVILSYNEQFF.

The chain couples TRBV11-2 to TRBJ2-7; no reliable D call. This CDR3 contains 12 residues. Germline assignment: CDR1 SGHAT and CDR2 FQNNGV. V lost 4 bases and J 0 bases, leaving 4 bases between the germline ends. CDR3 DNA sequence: TGTGCCAGCAGCTCGAGCTCCTACGAGCAGTACTTC. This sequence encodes CASSSSSYEQYF. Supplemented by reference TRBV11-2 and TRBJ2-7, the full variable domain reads EAGVAQSPRYKIIEKRQSVAFWCNPISGHATLYWYQQILGQGPKLLIQFQNNGVVDDSQLPKDRFSAERLKGVDSTLKIQPAKLEDSAVYLCASSSSSYEQYFGPGTRLTVT.

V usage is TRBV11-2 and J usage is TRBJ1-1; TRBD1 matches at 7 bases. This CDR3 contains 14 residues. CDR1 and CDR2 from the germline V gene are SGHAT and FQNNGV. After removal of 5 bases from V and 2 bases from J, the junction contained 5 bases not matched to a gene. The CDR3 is CASSPRQGNTEAFF. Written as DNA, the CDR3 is TGTGCCAGCAGCCCACGACAGGGCAACACTGAAGCTTTCTTT. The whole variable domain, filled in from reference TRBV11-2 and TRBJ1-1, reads EAGVAQSPRYKIIEKRQSVAFWCNPISGHATLYWYQQILGQGPKLLIQFQNNGVVDDSQLPKDRFSAERLKGVDSTLKIQPAKLEDSAVYLCASSPRQGNTEAFFGQGTRLTVV.

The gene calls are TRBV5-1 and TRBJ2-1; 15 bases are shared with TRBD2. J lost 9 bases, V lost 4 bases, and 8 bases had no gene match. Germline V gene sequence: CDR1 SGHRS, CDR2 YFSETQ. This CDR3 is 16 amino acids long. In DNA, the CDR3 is TGCGCCAGCAGCCGCCGGACTAGCGGGGGGGAAGGTGAGCAGTTCTTC. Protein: CASSRRTSGGEGEQFF.

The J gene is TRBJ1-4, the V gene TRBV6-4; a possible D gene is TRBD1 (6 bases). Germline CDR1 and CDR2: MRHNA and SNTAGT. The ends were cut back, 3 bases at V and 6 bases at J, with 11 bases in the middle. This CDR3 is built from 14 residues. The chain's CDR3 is CASSDGTRYEKLFF. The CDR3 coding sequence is TGTGCCAGCAGTGATGGGACAAGGTATGAAAAACTGTTTTTT.

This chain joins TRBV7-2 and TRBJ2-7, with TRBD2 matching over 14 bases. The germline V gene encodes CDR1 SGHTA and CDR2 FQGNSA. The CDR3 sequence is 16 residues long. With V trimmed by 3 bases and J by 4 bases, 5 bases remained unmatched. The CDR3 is CASSFLRTSGRYEQYF. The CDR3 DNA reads TGTGCCAGCAGCTTCCTCCGGACTAGCGGGAGGTACGAGCAGTACTTC.

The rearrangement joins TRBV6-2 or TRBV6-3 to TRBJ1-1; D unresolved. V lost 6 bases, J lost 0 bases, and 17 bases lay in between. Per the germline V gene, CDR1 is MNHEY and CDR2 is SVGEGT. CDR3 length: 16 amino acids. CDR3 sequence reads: CASSPTRTAMNTEAFF. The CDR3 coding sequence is TGTGCCAGCAGCCCTACGCGGACGGCCATGAACACTGAAGCTTTCTTT.

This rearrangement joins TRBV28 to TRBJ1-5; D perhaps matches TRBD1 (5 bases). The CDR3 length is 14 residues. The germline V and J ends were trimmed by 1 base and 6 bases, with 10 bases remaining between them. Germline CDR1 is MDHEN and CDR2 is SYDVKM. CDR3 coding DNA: TGTGCCAGCAGTTTATCCAGGGTAGGTCAGCCCCAGCATTTT. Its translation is CASSLSRVGQPQHF.